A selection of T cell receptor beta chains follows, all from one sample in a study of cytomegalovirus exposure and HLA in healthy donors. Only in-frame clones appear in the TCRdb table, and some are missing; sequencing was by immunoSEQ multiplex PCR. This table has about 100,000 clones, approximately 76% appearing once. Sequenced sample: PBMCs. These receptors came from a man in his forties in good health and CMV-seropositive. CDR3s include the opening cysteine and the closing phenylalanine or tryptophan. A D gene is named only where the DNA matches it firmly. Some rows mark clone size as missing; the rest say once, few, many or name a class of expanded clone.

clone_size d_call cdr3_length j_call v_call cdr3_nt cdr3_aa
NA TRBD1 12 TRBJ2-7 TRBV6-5 TGTGCCACCGGGACAGGGATGGACGAGCAGTACTTC CATGTGMDEQYF
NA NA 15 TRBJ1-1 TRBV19 TGTGCCAGTAGTCCCTGGTGGGAGGTGAACACTGGAGCTTTCTTT CASSPWWEVNTGAFF
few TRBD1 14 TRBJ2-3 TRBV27 TGTGCCAGCAGTTTGGAGACAGGGGGAGATACGCAGTATTTT CASSLETGGDTQYF
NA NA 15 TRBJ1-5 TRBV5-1 TGCGCCAGCAGCTTGGGGGGCACGAACAATCAGCCCCAGCATTTT CASSLGGTNNQPQHF
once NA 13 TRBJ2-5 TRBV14 TGTGCCAGCAGCCAAGATATTTTGAGGACCCAGTACTTC CASSQDILRTQYF
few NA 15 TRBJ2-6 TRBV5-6 TGTGCCAGCAGCTGGTATAGCTCTGGGGCCAACGTCCTGACTTTC CASSWYSSGANVLTF
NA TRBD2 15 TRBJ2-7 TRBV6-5 TGTGCCAGCAGTTACGATCCAGCGGGAGTCAACGAGCAGTACTTC CASSYDPAGVNEQYF
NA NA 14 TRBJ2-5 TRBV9 TGTGCCAGCAGCGTGGGTAGGGGGGGCGAGACCCAGTACTTC CASSVGRGGETQYF
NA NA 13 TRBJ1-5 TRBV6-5 TGTGCCAGCAGAAGGACTAGGTTTCAGCCCCAGCATTTT CASRRTRFQPQHF
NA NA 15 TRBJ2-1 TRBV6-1 TGTGCCAGCAGCACAGACAGCAGCTCCTACAATGAGCAGTTCTTC CASSTDSSSYNEQFF
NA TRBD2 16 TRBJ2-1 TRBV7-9 TGTGCCAGCAGCTTTCCGACTAGCGGGGCGTACAATGAGCAGTTCTTC CASSFPTSGAYNEQFF
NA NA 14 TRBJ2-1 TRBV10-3 TGTGCCATCAGTGAGGAGACTATTCACAATGAGCAGTTCTTC CAISEETIHNEQFF
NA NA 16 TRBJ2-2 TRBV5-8 TGTGCCAGCAGCTTGTTGTCCACACACGGGGCCGGGGAGCTGTTTTTT CASSLLSTHGAGELFF
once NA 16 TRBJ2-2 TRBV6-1 TGTGCCAGCAGTGATCCAAGGGGCTCGAGCACCGGGGAGCTGTTTTTT CASSDPRGSSTGELFF